A single sample gave rise to the 24 T cell receptor beta chains below, sequenced in a study of blood T cell repertoires in COVID-19. Clones were read by immunoSEQ multiplex PCR, and TCRdb kept only the in-frame ones, dropping some. The table shows about 170,000 clones, with approximately 90% occurring only once. Material for sequencing was PBMCs or T cells enriched from blood (not recorded which). The source of these receptors is a woman younger than 30 who had recovered from COVID-19.

This clone was observed a few times. This chain joins TRBV6-1 and TRBJ1-2; D may be TRBD1 (5 bases). This CDR3 is 19 amino acids long. V lost 1 base to trimming and J lost 2 bases, with 23 bases between them. The V gene's germline CDR1 is MNHNS and CDR2 SASEGT. The DNA of the CDR3 is TGTGCCAGCAGTGAAGTGGTTGGGTGGTCAGGGTCCCCCAACTATGGCTACACCTTC. Translation: CASSEVVGWSGSPNYGYTF.

This clone was picked up one time. The chain has TRBV28 and TRBJ2-7; 9 bases fit TRBD1. Germline CDR1 MDHEN, CDR2 SYDVKM. V lost 6 bases, J lost 8 bases, and 14 bases stayed unmatched. CDR3 length equals 15 residues. Written as DNA, the CDR3 is TGTGCCAGCAGCCTTCCCGGGACAGGGTACGAGAAGCAGTACTTC. It specifies CASSLPGTGYEKQYF.

J is TRBJ2-4 and V is TRBV5-6, with 8 bases lining up with TRBD2. There are 15 residues in the CDR3. Germline V lookup: CDR1 SGHDT, CDR2 YYEEEE. The trim removed 4 bases at V and 1 base at J, leaving 4 bases unmatched. CDR3 in amino acids: CASSQAGVAKNIQYF. Here the CDR3 DNA reads TGTGCCAGCAGCCAAGCGGGAGTTGCCAAAAACATTCAGTACTTC.

J is TRBJ1-5 and V is TRBV18; D call uncertain. The CDR3 sequence is 13 residues long. The germline CDR1 and CDR2 sequences are KGHSH and LQKENI. Trimming left V 0 bases short and J 2 bases short, with 2 bases between. DNA of the CDR3: TGTGCCAGCTCACCACCCGGCAATCAGCCCCAGCATTTT. It translates to CASSPPGNQPQHF.

The chain is built from TRBV7-8 and TRBJ2-7, with D possibly matching TRBD1 (6 bases). Germline CDR1 is SGHVS and CDR2 is FQNEAQ. Between the trimmed V and J ends, which lost 4 bases and 9 bases, there was a span of 16 bases. This CDR3 has 13 amino acids. The CDR3 DNA sequence: TGTGCCAGCAGCTCGACGACTAAGGGGGTGCAGTACTTC. This sequence encodes CASSSTTKGVQYF.

This sequence joins TRBV4-2 and TRBJ1-2; D gene uncertain. Per the germline V gene, CDR1 is LGHNA and CDR2 is YNFKEQ. This CDR3 spans 15 amino acids. V was clipped by 4 bases and J by 0 bases, with 12 bases between them. The CDR3 DNA reads TGTGCCAGCAGCCCCGAGTCTGGAGCTAACTATGGCTACACCTTC. Translated, it gives CASSPESGANYGYTF.

The chain combines TRBV15 with TRBJ1-1; a possible D gene is TRBD1 (5 bases). CDR1 is LNHNV and CDR2 is YYDKDF in the germline V gene (reference sequence). This CDR3 is built from 15 residues. The V gene lost 0 bases and the J gene lost 4 bases, with 12 bases spanning the gap. The chain's CDR3 is CATSRDFRAATEAFF. The CDR3 nucleotides are TGTGCCACCAGCAGAGATTTCAGGGCGGCCACTGAAGCTTTCTTT.

The chain has TRBV2 and TRBJ1-2; 7 bases are shared with TRBD1. Germline V gene lookup returns CDR1 SNHLY and CDR2 FYNNEI. This CDR3 spans 13 amino acids. Unmatched junction bases numbered 5, after V lost 6 bases and J lost 4 bases. CDR3 region: CASRGTDLYGYTF. CDR3 nucleotides: TGTGCCAGCAGAGGGACAGATCTCTATGGCTACACCTTC.

This clone occurred a few times. The V call is TRBV30, the J call TRBJ2-7, with TRBD2 matching 9 bases. The trim removed 3 bases at V and 0 bases at J, leaving 3 bases unmatched. Germline V gives CDR1 GTSNPN, CDR2 SVGIG (reference sequence). The CDR3 length is 14 residues. As DNA, the CDR3 is TGTGCCTGGAGGTCGACTAGCGGCTCCTACGAGCAGTACTTC. Protein product: CAWRSTSGSYEQYF.

The V gene is TRBV27, the J gene TRBJ2-7, with D perhaps TRBD2 (6 bases). The CDR3 consists of 14 residues. CDR1 is MNHEY and CDR2 is SMNVEV in the germline V gene (reference sequence). The ends were cut back, 3 bases at V and 5 bases at J, with 14 bases in the middle. The DNA for the CDR3 is TGTGCCAGCAGTTTGGGCGGGAATCGGAACGAGCAGTACTTC. Protein: CASSLGGNRNEQYF.

The rearrangement uses TRBV5-5 and TRBJ1-2, with D uncertain. The CDR3 totals 13 residues. V was shortened by 3 bases and J by 3 bases, with 9 bases between the two germline ends. The V gene's germline CDR1 is SGHKS and CDR2 YYEKEE (reference sequence). The CDR3 is CASSWAPDYGYTF. Here the CDR3 DNA reads TGTGCCAGCAGCTGGGCCCCGGACTATGGCTACACCTTC.

The chain joins TRBV18 to TRBJ1-5, with TRBD1 matching 7 bases. V gave up 3 bases and J gave up 4 bases; unmatched junction bases: 6. The germline gives CDR1 KGHSH, CDR2 LQKENI. CDR3 length equals 15 residues. CDR3 nucleotides: TGTGCCAGCTCACCTACAGGGGCTACTAATCAGCCCCAGCATTTT. It translates to CASSPTGATNQPQHF.

This clone was counted a few times. The chain employs TRBV27 and TRBJ2-7, with D maybe TRBD2 (5 bases). Germline V CDR1 and CDR2: MNHEY, SMNVEV (reference sequence). V was clipped by 4 bases and J by 3 bases, with 13 bases between them. CDR3 length equals 14 residues. CDR3 bases: TGTGCCAGCAGTTATTCGAGCGGCCACTACGAGCAGTACTTC. It specifies CASSYSSGHYEQYF.

Here the CDR3 DNA reads TGTGCCAGCGGACTTAGCTCCTACAATGAGCAGTTCTTC. Translation: CASGLSSYNEQFF. The rearrangement uses TRBV12-3 or TRBV12-4 and TRBJ2-1, with TRBD2 as a possible D gene (5 bases). The V gene lost 8 bases and the J gene lost 0 bases, with 8 bases spanning the gap. This CDR3 region has 13 residues.

The gene calls are TRBV2 and TRBJ2-1, with TRBD2 identical over 7 bases. Germline V gene sequence: CDR1 SNHLY, CDR2 FYNNEI. J was trimmed by 7 bases and V by 5 bases; bases with no gene match: 11. The CDR3 loop spans 15 amino acids. Here the CDR3 DNA reads TGTGCCAGCAGTATGGACGGGAGGAGGGGTAATGAGCAGTTCTTC. Amino acid sequence: CASSMDGRRGNEQFF.

The rearrangement joins TRBV7-9 to TRBJ1-1; D is perhaps TRBD1 (6 bases). V was pared by 1 base and J by 1 base, with 10 bases between. This CDR3 has 15 amino acids. Germline V gene data show CDR1 as SEHNR and CDR2 as FQNEAQ (reference sequence). CDR3 coding DNA: TGTGCCAGCAGCTTAGACCCCAGGGGGAACACTGAAGCTTTCTTT. This sequence encodes CASSLDPRGNTEAFF.

The CDR3 here is CASSARTSGRPYEQYF. The CDR3 region has the DNA TGTGCCAGCAGCGCCCGGACTAGCGGGAGACCCTACGAGCAGTACTTC. V is TRBV7-8 and J is TRBJ2-7; TRBD2 matches 13 bases. The CDR3 is made up of 16 amino acids. In germline, CDR1 is SGHVS, CDR2 FQNEAQ. Trimming cost V 5 bases and J 2 bases; bases outside gene matches: 6.

The chain is built from TRBV3-1 (or the pseudogene TRBV3-2) and TRBJ2-1; TRBD2 is a possible D gene (5 bases). The germline V gene encodes CDR1 LGHDT and CDR2 YNNKEL (reference sequence). The CDR3 spans 14 residues. The V and J ends lost 1 base and 9 bases respectively, with 13 bases between them. The CDR3 region is CASSQVDYRGEQFF. CDR3 bases: TGTGCCAGCAGCCAAGTCGACTACCGGGGTGAGCAGTTCTTC.

This clone was counted a single time. This chain joins TRBV7-9 and TRBJ1-2; TRBD1 matches 8 bases. The V gene end was trimmed by 5 bases and the J gene end by 10 bases; junction bases not matched to a gene: 6. Germline V gene lookup returns CDR1 SEHNR and CDR2 FQNEAQ (reference sequence). CDR3 length equals 12 residues. As DNA, the CDR3 is TGTGCCAGCAGCCCCGACAGGGGAGCCTACACCTTC. Translation: CASSPDRGAYTF.

The J gene is TRBJ1-5, the V gene TRBV28, with a possible D match to TRBD1 (5 bases). This CDR3 contains 16 residues. Trimming cost V 1 base and J 3 bases, with 13 bases left between them. CDR1 MDHEN and CDR2 SYDVKM come from the germline V gene. CDR3 in DNA: TGTGCCAGCAGTTTATTTTCGATGACAGTCAATCAGCCCCAGCATTTT. This codes for CASSLFSMTVNQPQHF. The variable domain in full, with the rest retrieved from reference TRBV28 and TRBJ1-5, is DVKVTQSSRYLVKRTGEKVFLECVQDMDHENMFWYRQDPGLGLRLIYFSYDVKMKEKGDIPEGYSVSREKKERFSLILESASTNQTSMYLCASSLFSMTVNQPQHFGDGTRLSIL.

The rearrangement uses TRBV27 and TRBJ2-7, with D unresolved. In germline, CDR1 is MNHEY, CDR2 SMNVEV (reference sequence). There are 13 residues in the CDR3. Trimming stripped 8 bases from V and 2 bases from J, with 13 bases between. The DNA of the CDR3 is TGTGCCAGCGGCGACTTATTTCCCTACGAGCAGTACTTC. This sequence encodes CASGDLFPYEQYF.

Of note for this clone: The junction departs from germline at one end; a sequencing error may be responsible. The genes are TRBV7-2 and TRBJ2-3; TRBD1 matches 7 bases. Per the germline V gene, CDR1 is SGHTA and CDR2 is FQGNSA. The CDR3 runs 13 residues. CDR3 sequence reads: CAGSLGQTDTQYF. The CDR3, as DNA: TGTGCCGGCAGCTTGGGACAGACAGATACGCAGTATTTT.

The chain has TRBV2 and TRBJ1-2; maybe TRBD1 (6 bases). V was clipped by 6 bases and J by 8 bases, with 10 bases between them. The CDR3 is 11 residues long. Germline V gene lookup returns CDR1 SNHLY and CDR2 FYNNEI. The CDR3 loop is CASSPGVGYTF. CDR3 DNA: TGTGCCAGCAGCCCAGGGGTCGGCTACACCTTC.

This clone showed up just once. This sequence joins TRBV6-2 or TRBV6-3 and TRBJ2-5, with a tentative D call TRBD2 (5 bases). Germline loops: CDR1 MNHEY, CDR2 SVGEGT. Trimming took off 2 bases at V and 0 bases at J, with 13 bases between the two ends. The CDR3 loop spans 16 amino acids. As DNA, the CDR3 is TGTGCCAGCAGTTACGGAGGTGGGAGTCACCAAGAGACCCAGTACTTC. Its protein is CASSYGGGSHQETQYF.